Below are 25 T cell receptor beta chains sequenced from a single sample in a study of blood T cell repertoires in COVID-19. Sequencing used immunoSEQ multiplex PCR; TCRdb keeps in-frame clones, though not all of them. Altogether 410,000 or so clones are present, approximately 91% being singletons, with the ten largest covering roughly 1.6%. Sequencing was performed on peripheral blood. These receptors were collected from a middle-aged woman with COVID-19, enrolled during active disease.

The chain carries TRBV30 and TRBJ1-5; TRBD1 agrees at 8 bases. Germline V CDR1 and CDR2: GTSNPN, SVGIG (reference sequence). V lost 3 bases, J lost 7 bases, and 8 bases stayed unmatched. CDR3 length: 14 residues. CDR3 protein: CAWRRPGGDQPQHF. The CDR3 bases are TGTGCCTGGAGGCGCCCAGGGGGCGACCAGCCCCAGCATTTT.

The chain recombines TRBV11-3 with TRBJ2-2, with 7 bases matching TRBD2. This CDR3 contains 16 residues. Looked up from germline, CDR1 is SGHNT and CDR2 is YENEEA. The J segment lost 4 bases and the V segment lost 1 base, leaving 6 bases of the junction unmatched. The CDR3 sequence is CASSLAGRLGTGELFF. CDR3 coding DNA: TGTGCCAGCAGCTTAGCCGGGAGGCTGGGCACCGGGGAGCTGTTTTTT.

The gene calls are TRBV28 and TRBJ1-5; D unresolved. Germline V gene lookup returns CDR1 MDHEN and CDR2 SYDVKM. V shed 6 bases and J shed 5 bases, with 17 bases lying between them. This CDR3 has 15 amino acids. In DNA form, the CDR3 reads TGTGCCAGCAGCCTAGGACTCGGCAATGATCAGCCCCAGCATTTT. This codes for CASSLGLGNDQPQHF.

This clone was observed once. The V call is TRBV28, the J call TRBJ1-1; D is perhaps TRBD1 (5 bases). The ends were cut back, 10 bases at V and 6 bases at J, with 15 bases in the middle. This CDR3 has 12 amino acids. CDR1 is MDHEN and CDR2 is SYDVKM in the germline V gene. Written as DNA, the CDR3 is TGTGCCACTAATATACCGGGGGCTGAAGCTTTCTTT. Translated: CATNIPGAEAFF. Full variable domain (rest looked up from reference TRBV28 and TRBJ1-1): DVKVTQSSRYLVKRTGEKVFLECVQDMDHENMFWYRQDPGLGLRLIYFSYDVKMKEKGDIPEGYSVSREKKERFSLILESASTNQTSMYLCATNIPGAEAFFGQGTRLTVV.

This chain joins TRBV5-1 and TRBJ2-5; 9 nucleotides match TRBD2. Germline V gene sequence: CDR1 SGHRS, CDR2 YFSETQ. The CDR3 consists of 15 residues. V shed 4 bases, J shed 4 bases, and the junction held 8 bases outside the gene matches. As DNA, the CDR3 is TGCGCCAGCAGCGCGCCGGCGGGGGGGGGAGAGACCCAGTACTTC. This sequence encodes CASSAPAGGGETQYF.

The sample holds a few counts of this clone. V gene TRBV5-1 combines with J gene TRBJ2-1; 7 nucleotides line up with TRBD1. Germline CDR1 reads SGHRS; CDR2 reads YFSETQ. The CDR3 spans 15 residues. Germline trimming cut 4 bases from V and 2 bases from J; bases unmatched to any gene: 6. The DNA of the CDR3 is TGCGCCAGCAGCCAACAGGGGACCCCCTACAATGAGCAGTTCTTC. Residues: CASSQQGTPYNEQFF.

The chain recombines TRBV4-2 with TRBJ2-6, with a possible D match to TRBD2 (5 bases). Germline V CDR1 and CDR2: LGHNA, YNFKEQ. The CDR3 is made up of 18 amino acids. V was cut by 0 bases and J by 2 bases, with 14 bases left in between. The CDR3 here is CASSQEAARPTGANVLTF. The CDR3 DNA reads TGTGCCAGCAGCCAAGAAGCGGCCCGCCCCACTGGGGCCAACGTCCTGACTTTC.

Only one count was recorded for this clone. The rearrangement uses TRBV7-9 and TRBJ1-2, with 8 nucleotides matching TRBD1. Germline V gene data show CDR1 as SEHNR and CDR2 as FQNEAQ (reference sequence). This CDR3 is built from 15 residues. J lost 8 bases, V lost 5 bases, and 13 bases had no gene match. The CDR3 loop is CASSKGGTGIGGYTF. The DNA for the CDR3 is TGTGCCAGCAGCAAGGGAGGGACAGGTATAGGAGGCTACACCTTC. Full variable domain (remainder filled in from reference TRBV7-9 and TRBJ1-2): DTGVSQNPRHKITKRGQNVTFRCDPISEHNRLYWYRQTLGQGPEFLTYFQNEAQLEKSRLLSDRFSAERPKGSFSTLEIQRTEQGDSAMYLCASSKGGTGIGGYTFGSGTRLTVV.

This chain links TRBV29-1 with TRBJ2-1; tentative D call: TRBD2 (6 bases). Germline V gene lookup returns CDR1 SQVTM and CDR2 ANQGSEA. The CDR3 sequence is 15 residues long. The germline V and J ends were trimmed by 3 bases and 9 bases, with 21 bases remaining between them. This CDR3 reads CSVEGLEGRMVEQFF. Here the CDR3 DNA reads TGCAGCGTTGAGGGGTTGGAGGGCCGTATGGTTGAGCAGTTCTTC.

This chain connects TRBV10-3 to TRBJ1-1; D gene unclear. CDR3 length: 15 residues. V gave up 3 bases and J gave up 0 bases, with 11 bases separating them. Looked up from germline, CDR1 is ENHRY and CDR2 is SYGVKD. The CDR3, as DNA: TGTGCCATCAGTGAAAACAACAGACTGAACACTGAAGCTTTCTTT. Residues: CAISENNRLNTEAFF.

The V call is TRBV11-1, the J call TRBJ1-2; D gene unclear. The CDR3 runs to 13 residues. Germline CDR1 SGHAT, CDR2 FQDESV (reference sequence). The germline V and J ends were trimmed by 1 base and 6 bases, with 9 bases remaining between them. The DNA for the CDR3 is TGTGCCAGCAGCTTAGATCCAGTGGATGGCTACACCTTC. As protein: CASSLDPVDGYTF. The entire variable domain, with the rest obtained from reference TRBV11-1 and TRBJ1-2, is as follows: EAEVAQSPRYKITEKSQAVAFWCDPISGHATLYWYRQILGQGPELLVQFQDESVVDDSQLPKDRFSAERLKGVDSTLKIQPAELGDSAMYLCASSLDPVDGYTFGSGTRLTVV.

V and J are TRBV7-3 and TRBJ2-1; 14 nucleotides line up with TRBD2. The V segment lost 2 bases and the J segment 0 bases; nucleotides outside the gene matches: 0. This CDR3 is built from 17 residues. Germline V lookup: CDR1 SGHTA, CDR2 FQGTGA. The chain's CDR3 is CASSLGLAGGSYNEQFF. The CDR3 DNA reads TGTGCCAGCAGCTTAGGACTAGCGGGGGGCTCCTACAATGAGCAGTTCTTC.

The chain couples TRBV5-1 to TRBJ2-7, with D tentatively TRBD1 (5 bases). The germline V gene has CDR1 SGHRS and CDR2 YFSETQ. Trimming shortened V by 2 bases and J by 5 bases, and 17 bases separated the two germline ends. The CDR3 is 15 amino acids. As DNA, the CDR3 is TGCGCCAGCAGCTTTGGGGCGCTCGCATTCAACGAGCAGTACTTC. The encoded protein is CASSFGALAFNEQYF.

This sequence joins TRBV19 and TRBJ2-7; 10 bases are a match to TRBD1. CDR1 is LNHDA, CDR2 SQIVND, per germline (reference sequence). This CDR3 region has 15 residues. With 6 bases clipped from V and 3 bases from J, the junction kept 8 bases outside the gene matches. In DNA, the CDR3 is TGTGCCAGTAGCCCGATGACAGGGGGCGGCTACGAGCAGTACTTC. This translates into CASSPMTGGGYEQYF.

This clone appeared a few times. CDR3 loop: CASSLRDTTGELFF. CDR3 nucleotides: TGTGCCAGCAGCTTGAGGGACACCACAGGGGAGCTGTTTTTT. The chain carries TRBV5-4 and TRBJ2-2, with D possibly matching TRBD1 (6 bases). The germline V gene has CDR1 SGHNT and CDR2 YYREEE (reference sequence). Trimming left V 1 base short and J 8 bases short, with 12 bases between. This CDR3 region has 14 residues. Looking up the rest from reference TRBV5-4 and TRBJ2-2 gives the full variable domain: ETGVTQSPTHLIKTRGQQVTLRCSSQSGHNTVSWYQQALGQGPQFIFQYYREEENGRGNFPPRFSGLQFPNYSSELNVNALELDDSALYLCASSLRDTTGELFFGEGSRLTVL.

This chain uses TRBV9 with TRBJ2-7, with 9 bases aligning to TRBD1. The germline CDR1 and CDR2 sequences are SGDLS and YYNGEE. V trimming: 4 bases; J trimming: 1 base; junction bases outside the gene matches: 9. This CDR3 comprises 16 residues. The chain's CDR3 is CASSSQDRGWSYEQYF. CDR3 DNA: TGTGCCAGCAGCTCCCAAGACAGGGGGTGGTCCTACGAGCAGTACTTC.

The chain links TRBV28 to TRBJ2-4; TRBD1 aligns across 9 bases. The V gene end was trimmed by 2 bases and the J gene end by 0 bases; junction bases not matched to a gene: 5. Germline CDR1 reads MDHEN; CDR2 reads SYDVKM. The CDR3 extends over 17 amino acids. The CDR3 bases are TGTGCCAGCAGTTTAACAGGGGGCTTCGTAGCCAAAAACATTCAGTACTTC. Translation: CASSLTGGFVAKNIQYF.

The chain links TRBV29-1 to TRBJ1-2; D is uncertain. Germline CDR1 reads SQVTM; CDR2 reads ANQGSEA. CDR3 length: 13 residues. V lost 7 bases and J lost 5, with 17 bases in between. CDR3 in DNA: TGCAGCGCATCGGGTGGATGGAGTTATGGCTACACCTTC. The encoded protein is CSASGGWSYGYTF.

The chain has TRBV24-1 and TRBJ2-1, with 14 bases fitting TRBD2. Looked up from germline, CDR1 is KGHDR and CDR2 is SFDVKD. Trimming at V came to 2 bases and at J to 9 bases, leaving 5 bases not matched to a gene. The CDR3 is made up of 16 amino acids. The chain's CDR3 is CATSDSGLAGVGEQFF. The CDR3 nucleotides are TGTGCCACCAGTGATTCGGGACTAGCGGGAGTTGGTGAGCAGTTCTTC.

The rearrangement links TRBV7-3 to TRBJ2-3; 10 bases line up with TRBD2. Germline V gene lookup returns CDR1 SGHTA and CDR2 FQGTGA. This CDR3 comprises 15 residues. Germline trimming cut 5 bases from V and 6 bases from J; bases unmatched to any gene: 8. This chain's CDR3 is CASSPAASGGDTQYF. The CDR3 DNA follows: TGTGCCAGCAGCCCGGCGGCTAGCGGGGGCGATACGCAGTATTTT.

The chain recombines TRBV9 with TRBJ2-7; D is perhaps TRBD1 (5 bases). V shed 0 bases and J shed 5 bases, with 9 bases lying between them. Germline V gene sequence: CDR1 SGDLS, CDR2 YYNGEE. The CDR3 is 13 amino acids. The CDR3 DNA is TGTGCCAGCAGCGTAGTTGTGGGGCACGAGCAGTACTTC. Its protein is CASSVVVGHEQYF.

This clone was found a few times. The J gene is TRBJ1-5, the V gene TRBV19; possibly TRBD1 for D (5 bases). V was trimmed by 6 bases and J by 3 bases, leaving 15 bases between them. The V gene's germline CDR1 is LNHDA and CDR2 SQIVND (reference sequence). The CDR3 consists of 15 residues. CDR3 sequence reads: CASSLGRQDNQPQHF. CDR3 DNA sequence: TGTGCCAGTAGCCTGGGGCGGCAGGACAATCAGCCCCAGCATTTT.

V is TRBV11-3 and J is TRBJ2-3; 8 nucleotides agree with TRBD1. This CDR3 is built from 13 residues. The V and J ends lost 5 bases and 4 bases, in that order; junction bases with no gene match: 2. Germline values: CDR1 SGHNT, CDR2 YENEEA. CDR3 sequence reads: CASSDRGPDTQYF. The DNA of the CDR3 is TGTGCCAGCAGCGACAGGGGCCCAGATACGCAGTATTTT.

The rearrangement links TRBV28 to TRBJ2-7; 12 nucleotides line up with TRBD2. This CDR3 comprises 13 residues. Germline V lookup: CDR1 MDHEN, CDR2 SYDVKM. V was pared by 7 bases and J by 5 bases, with 3 bases of the junction left unmatched. CDR3 loop: CASTRTSGNEQYF. The CDR3 nucleotides read TGTGCCAGCACCCGGACTAGCGGGAACGAGCAGTACTTC.

J is TRBJ2-1 and V is TRBV7-6; the match to TRBD2 covers 9 bases. The CDR3 runs 16 residues. CDR1 and CDR2 (germline): SGHVS, FNYEAQ. The V segment lost 5 bases and the J segment 1 base; nucleotides outside the gene matches: 6. Written as DNA, the CDR3 is TGTGCCAGCAGCGACATAGCGGGGGCTTCCTACAATGAGCAGTTCTTC. It yields the protein CASSDIAGASYNEQFF.